The source of this TCR beta chain is a study of blood T cell repertoires in COVID-19. TCRdb's table, derived via immunoSEQ multiplex PCR, lists solely in-frame clones and lacks some. The profile shows fewer than 700,000 clones, 85% to 90% of them singletons. The CDR3 has 14 amino acids. The V and J ends lost 4 bases and 2 bases, in that order; junction bases with no gene match: 5. Looked up from germline, CDR1 is SGHAT and CDR2 is FQNNGV. J is TRBJ2-7 and V is TRBV11-2, with TRBD1 matching over 7 bases. The sample was peripheral blood. The receptor was derived from a woman aged 45-59 years with COVID-19, enrolled during active disease. The CDR3 DNA reads TGTGCCAGCAGCTCCACAGGGGACCCCTACGAGCAGTACTTC. This codes for CASSSTGDPYEQYF.